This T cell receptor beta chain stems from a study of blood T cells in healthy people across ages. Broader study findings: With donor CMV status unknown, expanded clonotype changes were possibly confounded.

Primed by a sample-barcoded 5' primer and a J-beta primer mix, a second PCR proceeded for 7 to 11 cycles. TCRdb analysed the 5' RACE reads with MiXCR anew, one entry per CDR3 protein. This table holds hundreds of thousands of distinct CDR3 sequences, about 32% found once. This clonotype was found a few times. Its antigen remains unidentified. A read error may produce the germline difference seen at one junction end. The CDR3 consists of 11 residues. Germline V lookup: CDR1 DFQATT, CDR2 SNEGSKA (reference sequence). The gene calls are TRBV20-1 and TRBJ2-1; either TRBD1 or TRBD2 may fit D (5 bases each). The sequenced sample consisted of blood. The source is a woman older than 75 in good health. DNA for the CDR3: TGCAGTGCCGGGGACGGCAATGGGCAGTTCTTC. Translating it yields CSAGDGNGQFF.